This entry describes one T cell receptor beta chain. The specificity of this receptor is unknown. No clone much larger than this one lies a single base away; base qualities are absent. The germline V gene encodes CDR1 LNHNV and CDR2 YYDKDF (reference sequence). Trimming removed 0 bases from V and 6 bases from J; the gene matches leave 13 bases unexplained. CDR3 length: 19 amino acids, cysteine to phenylalanine. The sequence is cut down to CDR3 DNA, 57 bases in frame from base 1. The data derive from a study of blood T cell repertoires in COVID-19 (dated by TCRdb to the early 2020s). About the study as a whole: Collaborator samples came from the United States, Italy and Spain and covered acute and convalescent phases of COVID-19. The prospective study material was composed of cDNA or gDNA derived from T cells, B-cell-depleted T cells, or PBMCs. Deeply sampled blood TCRbeta repertoires from subjects exposed to, actively infected with, or recovered from COVID-19 were included in the dataset. The repertoires were released in a freely available public database meant as a resource for research on the immune response to SARS-CoV-2. The samples were drawn from the first 160 participants of the ongoing ImmuneRACE study and from 1,254 subjects provided by 6 global collaborators. Nearly every sample came with metadata listing a de-identified subject ID, COVID-19 status, age in years and sex. HLA class I and class II types, where available, came from metadata supplied by the sample provider rather than from assay-based typing.

Whole blood was collected in K2EDTA tubes by collaborating institutions according to the institutions' own protocols. For TCRbeta analysis, collaborator samples were shipped as frozen whole blood, as isolated PBMCs, or as DNA extracted from either sample type. TCRbeta CDR3 regions were amplified from genomic DNA using the immunoSEQ Assay, a bias-controlled multiplex PCR. The study's processing was this. The number of nucleated cells in each sample was estimated from the amplification of reference gene primers within the assay. Sequence reads were collapsed and filtered to measure the absolute abundance of every unique TCRbeta CDR3 rearrangement. For each sample, productive Simpson clonality was calculated by taking the square root of Simpson's diversity index across productive rearrangements. Held by TCRdb, this immuneACCESS table contains in-frame sequences only and omits some clones. Under half of the omission traces to an unresolved V gene where checked; the cause of the rest is unknown. V, J and clone size derive from that table, while D and trimming were established from the DNA sequence. This sample comprises approximately 40,000 clones, around 80% of them detected only once. The top ten constitute less than 50% of the sample.

General findings and caveats noted by the study authors: How much clinical and demographic metadata was included differed by source and by participant, and the metadata was provided uncurated.

This chain joins TRBV15 to TRBJ1-6, and 8 junctional nucleotides match TRBD1. Sequencing was carried out using peripheral blood. The sequence was obtained from a human donor in a cohort sampled during active COVID-19. Here the CDR3 is given as CATSRDFRRGLTSNSPLHF. The DNA is TGTGCCACCAGCAGAGATTTTCGCAGGGGGCTCACTAGTAATTCACCCCTCCACTTT.